This T cell receptor beta chain was retrieved from a study of blood T cell repertoires in COVID-19. Study as a whole: Acute-phase and convalescent COVID-19 samples originated in the United States, Italy and Spain. Sources were T cells, B-cell-depleted T cells, or PBMCs; the material itself was cDNA or gDNA.

Clinical history reported by participants formed the basis on which cohorts were assigned. TCRdb keeps only in-frame clones here, not all; method: immunoSEQ multiplex PCR. The profile shows fewer than 350,000 clones, around 90% of them singletons. The V and J ends lost 4 bases and 7 bases, in that order; junction bases with no gene match: 10. Germline V CDR1 and CDR2: MNHEY, SMNVEV (reference sequence). The CDR3 sequence is 16 residues long. The clonotype was recovered from a woman aged 25 to 39 who had recovered from COVID-19. Sequences were obtained from PBMCs or T cells enriched from blood (not recorded which). The gene calls are TRBV27 and TRBJ2-1; 10 positions agree with TRBD2. The DNA for the CDR3 is TGTGCCAGCAGTTCTTACGGAGCGGGGGGGCAAAATGAGCAGTTCTTC. Protein product: CASSSYGAGGQNEQFF.